This is a list of T cell receptor beta chains from one sample in a study of blood T cell repertoires in COVID-19. Produced via immunoSEQ multiplex PCR; TCRdb's table is partial and in-frame only. The sample includes around 230,000 clones, over 80% of them seen just once. The sequenced sample was peripheral blood. Receptors originate from a woman in her 70s with active or convalescent COVID-19. Each CDR3 is given with its conserved first and last residue. Each record gives: J gene, clone size, D gene, V gene, CDR3 protein, CDR3 DNA. D genes are given only for firm matches. Rows may omit the clone size; those that give it use once, few, many or a size class.

TRBJ1-5 - - TRBV7-9 CASSQQGGGNQPQHF TGTGCCAGCAGCCAACAAGGGGGTGGCAATCAGCCCCAGCATTTT
TRBJ2-3 once - TRBV30 CAWSEGVRGASTDTQYF TGTGCCTGGAGTGAAGGTGTCCGTGGGGCTAGCACAGATACGCAGTATTTT
TRBJ2-1 - - TRBV5-4 CASSRGYNEQFF TGTGCCAGCAGCCGAGGGTACAATGAGCAGTTCTTC
TRBJ2-5 few TRBD2 TRBV4-1 CASRRGLAGEETQYF TGCGCCAGCAGACGCGGACTAGCGGGAGAGGAGACCCAGTACTTC
TRBJ2-7 - - TRBV5-1 CASSLVGGGDYSYEQYF TGCGCCAGCAGCTTGGTTGGAGGGGGCGACTACTCCTACGAGCAGTACTTC
TRBJ2-7 - - TRBV28 CASIPPGAYEQYF TGTGCCAGCATTCCACCGGGGGCCTACGAGCAGTACTTC
TRBJ2-7 few TRBD1 TRBV5-1 CASSPGTGGYEQYF TGCGCCAGCAGCCCCGGGACAGGCGGATACGAGCAGTACTTC
TRBJ1-1 - - TRBV28 CASARGGSLMNTEAFF TGTGCCAGCGCAAGGGGGGGGAGTTTAATGAACACTGAAGCTTTCTTT
TRBJ2-7 - - TRBV3-1/TRBV3-2 CASSQRPLGLSYEQYF TGTGCCAGCAGCCAACGTCCCCTGGGCCTCTCCTACGAGCAGTACTTC
TRBJ2-7 - TRBD2 TRBV20-1 CSASSAGGAYEQYF TGCAGTGCTAGTTCGGCCGGGGGGGCCTACGAGCAGTACTTC
TRBJ2-5 - TRBD1 TRBV25-1 CASSGLGQGGRETQYF TGTGCCAGCAGTGGCCTCGGACAGGGTGGGCGGGAGACCCAGTACTTC
TRBJ1-1 - TRBD1 TRBV5-8 CASRPGTGGLGAFF TGTGCCAGCAGACCCGGGACAGGGGGCTTAGGGGCTTTCTTT
TRBJ1-6 few - TRBV5-1 CASSLYRAGGDSPLHF TGCGCCAGCAGCTTATACAGGGCGGGTGGTGATTCACCCCTCCACTTT
TRBJ2-1 once - TRBV9 CASSVGQSSYNEQFF TGTGCCAGCAGCGTTGGACAGTCGTCCTACAATGAGCAGTTCTTC
TRBJ1-1 - - TRBV30 CAWSRVVEAFF TGTGCCTGGAGTCGGGTGGTTGAAGCTTTCTTT
TRBJ2-7 - - TRBV28 CASSTGQFEQYF TGTGCCAGCAGTACCGGACAGTTCGAGCAGTACTTC
TRBJ1-2 few - TRBV11-2 CASSLASYGYTF TGTGCCAGCAGCTTAGCCTCCTATGGCTACACCTTC
TRBJ2-5 - TRBD2 TRBV15 CATSLGLVVGRETQYF TGTGCCACCAGCTTGGGACTAGTGGTTGGTAGGGAGACCCAGTACTTC
TRBJ1-2 few TRBD1 TRBV7-3 CASSRGQGGSYTF TGTGCCAGCAGCCGGGGACAGGGTGGGAGCTACACCTTC
TRBJ1-1 - - TRBV5-4 CASKSAAGREGEAFF TGTGCCAGCAAGTCGGCAGCGGGAAGGGAAGGTGAAGCTTTCTTT
TRBJ2-1 - - TRBV7-2 CASSRAGDSYNEQFF TGTGCCAGCAGCCGGGCAGGGGACTCCTACAATGAGCAGTTCTTC
TRBJ1-4 - - TRBV5-6 CASSSLDGSNEKLFF TGTGCCAGCAGTTCCCTTGACGGGTCGAATGAAAAACTGTTTTTT
TRBJ2-2 - TRBD2 TRBV5-4 CASTEGLAGANTGELFF TGTGCCAGCACCGAGGGACTAGCGGGAGCGAACACCGGGGAGCTGTTTTTT
TRBJ2-5 once TRBD1 TRBV4-1 CASSQPRHTGDQETQYF TGCGCCAGCAGCCAACCGAGACATACAGGGGACCAAGAGACCCAGTACTTC
TRBJ2-7 - - TRBV3-1/TRBV3-2 CASSPTSFSSYEQYF TGTGCCAGCAGCCCAACTTCTTTTAGCTCCTACGAGCAGTACTTC
TRBJ1-6 - TRBD1 TRBV7-3 CASSRGQGNSPLHF TGTGCCAGCAGCAGGGGACAGGGAAATTCACCCCTCCACTTT
TRBJ1-2 - - TRBV3-1/TRBV3-2 CASSQGLQAHGYTF TGTGCCAGCAGCCAAGGTCTACAGGCACACGGCTACACCTTC
TRBJ1-2 - - TRBV7-3 CASSPFGLTETNYGYTF TGTGCCAGCAGCCCCTTCGGCCTGACAGAAACTAACTATGGCTACACCTTC